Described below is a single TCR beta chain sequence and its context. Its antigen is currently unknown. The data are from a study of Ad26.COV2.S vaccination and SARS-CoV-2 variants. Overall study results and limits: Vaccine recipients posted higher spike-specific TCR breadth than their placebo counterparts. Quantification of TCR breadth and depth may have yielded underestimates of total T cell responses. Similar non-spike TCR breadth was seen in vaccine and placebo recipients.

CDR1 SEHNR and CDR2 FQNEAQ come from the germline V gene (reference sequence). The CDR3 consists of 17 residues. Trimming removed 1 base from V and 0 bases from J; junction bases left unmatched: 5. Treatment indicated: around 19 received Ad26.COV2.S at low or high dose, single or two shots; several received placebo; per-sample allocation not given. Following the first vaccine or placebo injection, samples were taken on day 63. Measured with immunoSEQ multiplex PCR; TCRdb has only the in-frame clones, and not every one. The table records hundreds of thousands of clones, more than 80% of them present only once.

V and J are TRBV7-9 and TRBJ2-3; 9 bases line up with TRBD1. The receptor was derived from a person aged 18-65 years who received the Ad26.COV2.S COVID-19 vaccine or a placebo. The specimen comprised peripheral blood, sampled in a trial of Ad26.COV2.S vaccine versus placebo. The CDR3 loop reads CASSLGLGTGSTDTQYF. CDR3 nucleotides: TGTGCCAGCAGCTTAGGGCTGGGGACAGGGAGCACAGATACGCAGTATTTT.